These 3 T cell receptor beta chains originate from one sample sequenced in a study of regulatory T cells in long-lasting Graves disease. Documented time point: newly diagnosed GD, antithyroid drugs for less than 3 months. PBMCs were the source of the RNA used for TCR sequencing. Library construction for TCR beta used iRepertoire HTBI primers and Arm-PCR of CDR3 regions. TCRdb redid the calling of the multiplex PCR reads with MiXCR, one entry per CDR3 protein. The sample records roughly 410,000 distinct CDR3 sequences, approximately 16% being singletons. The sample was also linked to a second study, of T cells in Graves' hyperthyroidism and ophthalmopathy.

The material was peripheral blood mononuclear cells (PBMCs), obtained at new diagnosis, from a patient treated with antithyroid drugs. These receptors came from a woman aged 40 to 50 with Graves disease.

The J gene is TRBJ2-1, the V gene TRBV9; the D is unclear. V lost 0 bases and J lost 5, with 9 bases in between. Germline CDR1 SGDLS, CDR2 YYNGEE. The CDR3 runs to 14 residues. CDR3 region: CASSVEPRNNEQFF. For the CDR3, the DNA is TGTGCCAGCAGCGTAGAGCCGAGAAACAATGAGCAGTTCTTC.

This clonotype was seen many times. The CDR3 loop is CASSPTSGLANTGELFF. The CDR3 DNA follows: TGTGCCAGCTCACCAACTAGCGGACTTGCGAACACCGGGGAGCTGTTTTTT. The V call is TRBV18, the J call TRBJ2-2; the match to TRBD2 covers 8 bases. Germline V gene lookup returns CDR1 KGHSH and CDR2 LQKENI. Trimming cost V 2 bases and J 0 bases; bases outside gene matches: 5. CDR3 length: 17 residues.

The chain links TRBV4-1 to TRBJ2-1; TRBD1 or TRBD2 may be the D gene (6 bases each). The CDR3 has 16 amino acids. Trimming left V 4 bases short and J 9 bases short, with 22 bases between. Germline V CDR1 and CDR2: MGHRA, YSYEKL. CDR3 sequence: CASSPLTGLAGGEQFF. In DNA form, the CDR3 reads TGCGCCAGCAGCCCATTAACAGGGCTAGCCGGGGGTGAGCAGTTCTTC.